The 22 T cell receptor beta chains given below trace back to one sample, sequenced in a study of blood T cell repertoires in COVID-19 (dated by TCRdb to 2020 to 2021). The method was the immunoSEQ multiplex PCR assay. TCRdb took this table from immuneACCESS and kept in-frame rearrangements with V and J called. Such tables lack part of the clones; where checked against another copy, unresolved V genes explain under half of the gap, and the rest is unexplained. For this sample the table gives 300,000 to 350,000 clones, of which about 87% were detected only once. The top ten clonotypes cover 9.9% of the sample. Sequences were obtained from peripheral blood. Receptors were obtained from a man aged 25 to 40 with COVID-19, enrolled during active disease.

The rearrangement links TRBV27 to TRBJ2-1, with 9 bases identical to TRBD1. In germline, CDR1 is MNHEY, CDR2 SMNVEV (reference sequence). The CDR3 has 12 residues. J gave up 10 bases and V 5 bases, and 3 bases lay outside the gene matches. CDR3 protein: CASSHGTGEQFF. The CDR3 DNA sequence: TGTGCCAGCAGTCACGGGACAGGGGAGCAGTTCTTC.

The V call is TRBV5-5, the J call TRBJ2-3; D is undetermined. V gave up 4 bases and J gave up 0 bases, with 12 bases separating them. CDR3 size: 15 residues. Germline values: CDR1 SGHKS, CDR2 YYEKEE (reference sequence). This chain's CDR3 is CASSQAADSTDTQYF. For the CDR3, the DNA is TGTGCCAGCAGCCAGGCTGCAGATAGCACAGATACGCAGTATTTT.

V usage is TRBV28 and J usage is TRBJ2-7; TRBD2 matches at 9 bases. CDR3 length: 15 residues. Trimming at V came to 4 bases and at J to 4 bases, leaving 8 bases not matched to a gene. The V gene's germline CDR1 is MDHEN and CDR2 SYDVKM. The CDR3 coding sequence is TGTGCCAGCAGTTCCCCCGCGGGAGGGGCTTACGAGCAGTACTTC. This translates into CASSSPAGGAYEQYF. The variable domain in full, completed from reference TRBV28 and TRBJ2-7, reads DVKVTQSSRYLVKRTGEKVFLECVQDMDHENMFWYRQDPGLGLRLIYFSYDVKMKEKGDIPEGYSVSREKKERFSLILESASTNQTSMYLCASSSPAGGAYEQYFGPGTRLTVT.

V usage is TRBV13 and J usage is TRBJ1-2; possible D gene TRBD1, 6 bases. V lost 0 bases, J lost 4 bases, and 15 bases lay in between. Germline CDR1 reads PRHDT; CDR2 reads FYEKMQ (reference sequence). There are 16 residues in the CDR3. The CDR3 DNA reads TGTGCCAGCAGCTTAGGCTGGGAGGGGGGAGTCTATGGCTACACCTTC. Its translation: CASSLGWEGGVYGYTF.

This clone was seen once. Other DNA sequences within the sample encode an identical CDR3. The chain employs TRBV7-3 and TRBJ1-1; 9 bases agree with TRBD1. The CDR3 runs to 14 residues. Germline CDR1 reads SGHTA; CDR2 reads FQGTGA. The V and J ends lost 4 bases and 1 base, in that order; junction bases with no gene match: 1. The CDR3 is CASSSGQGNTEAFF. CDR3 bases: TGTGCCAGCAGCTCGGGACAGGGGAACACTGAAGCTTTCTTT.

The CDR3 DNA reads TGCGCCAGCAGCCAAGAGGCCGGGACTAGCGGGAGGGCCTTAGATACGCAGTATTTT. Its protein is CASSQEAGTSGRALDTQYF. V usage is TRBV4-3 and J usage is TRBJ2-3; 16 nucleotides line up with TRBD2. The germline gives CDR1 LGHNA, CDR2 YSLEER. Losses at the gene ends were 0 bases for V and 5 bases for J; bases not matched to a gene: 8. The CDR3 spans 19 residues.

This clone occurred once. The same CDR3 is also encoded by other DNA sequences in this sample. This chain uses TRBV6-5 with TRBJ1-2; D perhaps matches TRBD1 (6 bases). Germline V CDR1 and CDR2: MNHEY, SVGAGI. The CDR3 sequence is 13 residues long. Trimming removed 2 bases from V and 2 bases from J, with 6 bases in between. CDR3 nucleotide sequence: TGTGCCAGCAGTTACGACAGGAACTATGGCTACACCTTC. As protein: CASSYDRNYGYTF.

The J gene is TRBJ2-1, the V gene TRBV7-3, with D possibly TRBD1 on 5 matching bases. CDR3 size: 14 residues. The ends were cut back, 5 bases at V and 5 bases at J, with 13 bases in the middle. CDR1 SGHTA and CDR2 FQGTGA come from the germline V gene. CDR3 in amino acids: CASSRTSRDNEQFF. In DNA form, the CDR3 reads TGTGCCAGCAGCAGGACATCCCGAGACAATGAGCAGTTCTTC.

V usage is TRBV5-5 and J usage is TRBJ1-4; 11 bases line up with TRBD1. Per the germline V gene, CDR1 is SGHKS and CDR2 is YYEKEE (reference sequence). The CDR3 contains 19 residues. V shed 4 bases, J shed 0 bases, and the junction held 11 bases outside the gene matches. The DNA of the CDR3 is TGTGCCAGCAGCCTGGTCGAACCGGGACAGGGGGCAACTAATGAAAAACTGTTTTTT. It codes for CASSLVEPGQGATNEKLFF.

The genes are TRBV6-6 and TRBJ2-6; tentatively, D is TRBD2 (6 bases). Germline V gene sequence: CDR1 MNHNY, CDR2 SVGAGI (reference sequence). Trimming stripped 6 bases from V and 2 bases from J, with 17 bases between. The CDR3 contains 17 residues. CDR3 in amino acids: CASSRWDLYPGANVLTF. In nucleotides, the CDR3 is TGTGCCAGCAGCCGATGGGACTTATACCCTGGGGCCAACGTCCTGACTTTC.

V is TRBV2 and J is TRBJ2-1; TRBD2 matches 13 bases. CDR1 SNHLY and CDR2 FYNNEI come from the germline V gene. V shed 8 bases and J 6 bases; nucleotides not matched to a gene: 10. CDR3 size: 16 residues. CDR3 nucleotides: TGTGCCAGCGGACGCAGGACTAGCGGGAGCACCAATGAGCAGTTCTTC. Protein sequence: CASGRRTSGSTNEQFF.

The V gene is TRBV10-2, the J gene TRBJ1-2; 7 nucleotides agree with TRBD1. This CDR3 has 15 amino acids. The V segment lost 10 bases and the J segment 4 bases; nucleotides outside the gene matches: 15. From germline, CDR1 is WSHSY and CDR2 SAAADI. The CDR3 region is CATTVDRANSYGYTF. The CDR3 region has the DNA TGCGCCACCACCGTTGACAGGGCCAATTCCTATGGCTACACCTTC.

The table lists this clone with a count of one. The gene calls are TRBV3-1 (or the pseudogene TRBV3-2) and TRBJ2-3; 7 bases match TRBD1. The CDR3 has 16 amino acids. The germline V gene encodes CDR1 LGHDT and CDR2 YNNKEL (reference sequence). The V gene end was trimmed by 4 bases and the J gene end by 0 bases; junction bases not matched to a gene: 7. This CDR3 is CASSPQTGRSTDTQYF. CDR3 coding DNA: TGTGCCAGCAGCCCTCAGACAGGGCGAAGCACAGATACGCAGTATTTT.

J is TRBJ2-1 and V is TRBV18; TRBD1 aligns across 9 bases. V lost 0 bases, J lost 4 bases, and 7 bases stayed unmatched. CDR1 is KGHSH and CDR2 is LQKENI in the germline V gene. The CDR3 is 17 residues long. CDR3 in DNA: TGTGCCAGCTCACCACCCGTTGGGACAGGGACTTACAATGAGCAGTTCTTC. Its protein is CASSPPVGTGTYNEQFF.

The rearrangement uses TRBV15 and TRBJ1-2, with D maybe TRBD1 (6 bases). CDR1 is LNHNV, CDR2 YYDKDF, per germline (reference sequence). V lost 2 bases, J lost 9 bases, and 10 bases lay in between. This CDR3 spans 12 amino acids. CDR3 protein: CATSRIQGSYTF. The CDR3 nucleotides are TGTGCCACCAGCAGAATACAGGGAAGCTACACCTTC.

The chain carries TRBV19 and TRBJ2-5; 14 positions agree with TRBD2. Unmatched junction bases numbered 4, after V lost 6 bases and J lost 4 bases. Looked up from germline, CDR1 is LNHDA and CDR2 is SQIVND (reference sequence). The CDR3 consists of 15 residues. The CDR3 loop is CASSRLAGGRETQYF. The CDR3 DNA is TGTGCCAGTAGCCGACTAGCGGGAGGGAGAGAGACCCAGTACTTC.

The rearrangement joins TRBV19 to TRBJ2-3, with unresolved D. V lost 1 base and J lost 4, with 6 bases in between. CDR1 and CDR2 from the germline V gene are LNHDA and SQIVND (reference sequence). The CDR3 runs 13 residues. As DNA, the CDR3 is TGTGCCAGTAGTATAGTTTATTCAGATACGCAGTATTTT. Residues: CASSIVYSDTQYF.

The chain links TRBV5-5 to TRBJ1-2; D remains ambiguous. Between the trimmed V and J ends, which lost 0 bases and 2 bases, there was a span of 11 bases. Germline V gene lookup returns CDR1 SGHKS and CDR2 YYEKEE (reference sequence). CDR3 length: 15 amino acids. The CDR3 sequence: CASSLAGVRNYGYTF. CDR3 bases: TGTGCCAGCAGCTTGGCCGGGGTCAGGAACTATGGCTACACCTTC.

The chain links TRBV2 to TRBJ2-7, with 8 bases lining up with TRBD1. J was trimmed by 2 bases and V by 8 bases; bases with no gene match: 8. Germline CDR1 reads SNHLY; CDR2 reads FYNNEI. The CDR3 sequence is 14 residues long. The CDR3 region is CASWVDRAAYEQYF. The CDR3 bases are TGTGCCAGCTGGGTGGACAGGGCGGCCTACGAGCAGTACTTC.

This chain uses TRBV4-1 with TRBJ2-1; 11 positions match TRBD2. The CDR3 runs 18 residues. J was trimmed by 6 bases and V by 0 bases; bases with no gene match: 10. Germline-derived CDR1 and CDR2 are MGHRA and YSYEKL. The CDR3 DNA is TGCGCCAGCAGCCAAGATCTTAGGGCTAGCGGGAGGTCCAATGAGCAGTTCTTC. Translation gives CASSQDLRASGRSNEQFF.

The chain is built from TRBV6-2 or TRBV6-3 and TRBJ1-2; D uncertain. V lost 2 bases, J lost 5 bases, and 18 bases lay in between. This CDR3 comprises 16 residues. From germline, CDR1 is MNHEY and CDR2 SVGEGT. The CDR3: CASSYPPARVSYGYTF. CDR3 nucleotides: TGTGCCAGCAGTTACCCCCCAGCGAGGGTATCTTATGGCTACACCTTC.

V is TRBV2 and J is TRBJ2-5; TRBD1 matches at 8 bases. The CDR3 contains 16 residues. The trim removed 4 bases at V and 5 bases at J, leaving 12 bases unmatched. Germline V gene sequence: CDR1 SNHLY, CDR2 FYNNEI. CDR3 bases: TGTGCCAGCAGTGTTAGGCGACAGGGGTTGCTGGAGACCCAGTACTTC. Translation: CASSVRRQGLLETQYF.